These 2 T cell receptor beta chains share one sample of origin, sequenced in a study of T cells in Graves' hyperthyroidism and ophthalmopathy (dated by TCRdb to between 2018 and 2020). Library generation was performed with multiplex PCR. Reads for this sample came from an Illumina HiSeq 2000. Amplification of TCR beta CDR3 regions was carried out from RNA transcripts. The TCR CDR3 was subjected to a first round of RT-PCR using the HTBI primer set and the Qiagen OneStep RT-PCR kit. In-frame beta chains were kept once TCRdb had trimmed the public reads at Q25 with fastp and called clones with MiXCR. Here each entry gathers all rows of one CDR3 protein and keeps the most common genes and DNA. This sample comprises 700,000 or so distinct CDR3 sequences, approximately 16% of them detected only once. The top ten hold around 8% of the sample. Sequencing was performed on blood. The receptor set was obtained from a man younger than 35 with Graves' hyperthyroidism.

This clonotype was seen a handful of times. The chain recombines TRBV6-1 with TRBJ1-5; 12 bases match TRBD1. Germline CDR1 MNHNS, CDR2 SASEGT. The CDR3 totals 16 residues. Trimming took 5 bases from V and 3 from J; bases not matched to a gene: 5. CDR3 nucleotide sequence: TGTGCCAGCAGTCCGCCGGGACAGGGGGCCAATCAGCCCCAGCATTTT. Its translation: CASSPPGQGANQPQHF.

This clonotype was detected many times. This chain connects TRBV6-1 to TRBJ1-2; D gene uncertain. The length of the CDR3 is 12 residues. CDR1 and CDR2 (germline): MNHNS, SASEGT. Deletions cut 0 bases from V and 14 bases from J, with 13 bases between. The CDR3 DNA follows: TGTGCCAGCAGTGAAGCTTCAAGGCGCCGGACCTTC. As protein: CASSEASRRRTF.